A single sample gave rise to the 4 T cell receptor beta chains below, sequenced in a study of response to subunit inactivated influenza vaccine. TCRdb used MiXCR to reprocess the RT-PCR reads, holding one entry per CDR3 protein. This sample has a few hundred thousand distinct CDR3 sequences, with 12% to 15% found just once. Sequenced here: PBMCs from blood, sampled about 12 days after vaccination. The source of these receptors is a man aged 45-65 years who received an inactivated influenza vaccine.

J is TRBJ2-3 and V is TRBV5-1; TRBD2 agrees at 14 bases. V dropped 3 bases and J dropped 5; count of bases not matched to a gene: 5. Germline lookup yields CDR1 SGHRS and CDR2 YFSETQ. This CDR3 region has 16 residues. CDR3 sequence reads: CASSSGLAGAKDTQYF. In DNA form, the CDR3 reads TGCGCCAGCAGCTCGGGACTAGCGGGAGCAAAAGATACGCAGTATTTT.

This clonotype was observed a few times. The rearrangement links TRBV9 to TRBJ2-5; 13 bases line up with TRBD2. Losses at the gene ends were 4 bases for V and 1 base for J; bases not matched to a gene: 7. The germline gives CDR1 SGDLS, CDR2 YYNGEE. The CDR3 runs to 17 residues. The CDR3, as DNA: TGTGCCAGCAGCCAAGGGACTAGCGGGGTCATCCAAGAGACCCAGTACTTC. Translation: CASSQGTSGVIQETQYF.

This clonotype has more than one count but fewer than ten. The chain carries TRBV7-8 and TRBJ2-7; D is undetermined. Trimming took 5 bases from V and 3 from J, leaving 14 bases between them. The length of the CDR3 is 14 residues. Germline CDR1 reads SGHVS; CDR2 reads FQNEAQ. For the CDR3, the DNA is TGTGCCAGCAGCCCTCAGGCCTTACGCTACGAGCAGTACTTC. This translates into CASSPQALRYEQYF.

Ten or more counts support this clonotype. This chain joins TRBV7-2 and TRBJ2-1; 10 nucleotides line up with TRBD2. The CDR3 extends over 15 amino acids. Germline V CDR1 and CDR2: SGHTA, FQGNSA. J gave up 7 bases and V 4 bases, and 7 bases lay outside the gene matches. This CDR3 reads CASSSSGRSNNEQFF. Written as DNA, the CDR3 is TGTGCCAGCAGCTCTAGCGGGAGAAGTAATAATGAGCAGTTCTTC.